The 24 T cell receptor beta chains given below trace back to one sample, sequenced in a study of blood T cells in healthy people across ages. The use of a sample-barcoded 5' primer and a J-beta primer mix characterized a second PCR of about 7 to 12 cycles. TCRdb called the 5' RACE reads again in MiXCR, with one record for every CDR3 protein. Counted here are fewer than 2 million distinct CDR3 sequences, about two fifths occurring once; the ten biggest clones make up 23%. Sequencing input: blood. The origin of the receptors is a human donor in good health.

This clonotype came up many times. The CDR3: CASSSGGPYEQYF. CDR3 DNA sequence: TGTGCCAGCTCTAGCGGGGGCCCCTACGAGCAGTACTTC. The rearrangement joins TRBV12-3 or TRBV12-4 to TRBJ2-7; 10 nucleotides line up with TRBD2. The V segment lost 8 bases and the J segment 2 bases; nucleotides outside the gene matches: 3. The CDR3 is 13 residues long.

This rearrangement joins TRBV9 to TRBJ2-1; 8 positions match TRBD1. The J call may be wrong; the DNA end is better matched by TRBJ2-7. The CDR3 loop spans 14 amino acids. Germline-derived CDR1 and CDR2 are SGDLS and YYNGEE. This CDR3 is CASSVVDRGYEQYF. In DNA form, the CDR3 reads TGTGCCAGCAGCGTAGTTGACAGGGGATACGAGCAGTACTTC.

This rearrangement joins TRBV5-5 to TRBJ2-7, with a weak D call TRBD1 (8 bases). This CDR3 is 17 amino acids long. V was pared by 0 bases and J by 3 bases, with 19 bases between. The germline V gene has CDR1 SGHKS and CDR2 YYEKEE (reference sequence). The CDR3 DNA is TGTGCCAGCAGCTTGGCCGATCCACAGGGGGAGGGCTACGAGCAGTACTTC. This sequence encodes CASSLADPQGEGYEQYF.

This clonotype was detected a few times. CDR3 amino acids: CSAKLAGPYEQYF. The CDR3 coding sequence is TGCAGTGCAAAACTAGCGGGACCGTACGAGCAGTACTTC. The V call is TRBV20-1, the J call TRBJ2-4, with TRBD2 identical over 10 bases. The end of the DNA aligns better with TRBJ2-7, so the J call may be wrong. The CDR3 consists of 13 residues. Per the germline V gene, CDR1 is DFQATT and CDR2 is SNEGSKA (reference sequence).

The chain couples TRBV4-2 to TRBJ2-1; D is undetermined. Germline V gene sequence: CDR1 LGHNA, CDR2 YNFKEQ. The CDR3 totals 15 residues. The V gene lost 6 bases and the J gene lost 5 bases, with 17 bases spanning the gap. Here the CDR3 reads CASRIEGEGHNEQFF. The CDR3 coding sequence is TGTGCCAGCAGGATCGAAGGAGAAGGCCACAATGAGCAGTTCTTC.

The genes are TRBV7-8 and TRBJ2-6, with D perhaps matching TRBD1 or TRBD2 (6 bases each). The CDR3 covers 17 residues. Germline values: CDR1 SGHVS, CDR2 FQNEAQ. V was pared by 8 bases and J by 0 bases, with 17 bases between. The CDR3 here is CASGPGGGSSGANVLTF. CDR3 DNA sequence: TGTGCCAGCGGCCCCGGAGGGGGGAGCTCTGGGGCCAACGTCCTGACTTTC. Looking up the rest from reference TRBV7-8 and TRBJ2-6 gives the full variable domain: GAGVSQSPRYKVAKRGQDVALRCDPISGHVSLFWYQQALGQGPEFLTYFQNEAQLDKSGLPSDRFFAERPEGSVSTLKIQRTQQEDSAVYLCASGPGGGSSGANVLTFGAGSRLTVL.

This clonotype was found a few times. V and J are TRBV12-3 or TRBV12-4 and TRBJ1-5; D unclear. The V end lost 4 bases, the J end lost 4 bases, and 14 bases lay between the germline ends. This CDR3 comprises 15 residues. This CDR3 reads CASSSDGLRNQPQHF. The CDR3 DNA reads as TGTGCCAGCAGTTCCGACGGATTAAGGAATCAGCCCCAGCATTTT.

The chain is built from TRBV12-3 or TRBV12-4 and TRBJ2-6; the D is unclear. This CDR3 spans 13 amino acids. V lost 7 bases, J lost 2 bases, and 6 bases lay in between. In DNA form, the CDR3 reads TGTGCCAGCATTCCTACTGGGGCCAACGTCCTGACTTTC. This gives the protein CASIPTGANVLTF.

This clonotype was observed a handful of times. This chain connects TRBV11-3 to TRBJ2-4; D assignment may be TRBD1 or TRBD2 (5 bases each). This CDR3 comprises 14 residues. The germline CDR1 and CDR2 sequences are SGHNT and YENEEA. Trimming cost V 2 bases and J 2 bases, with 7 bases left between them. DNA of the CDR3: TGTGCCAGCAGCTTAAGGGACCCCAAAAACATTCAGTACTTC. Amino acid sequence: CASSLRDPKNIQYF.

V and J are TRBV7-9 and TRBJ1-2; no definite D call. Trimming cost V 5 bases and J 4 bases, with 17 bases left between them. CDR1 SEHNR and CDR2 FQNEAQ come from the germline V gene (reference sequence). The CDR3 length is 15 residues. As DNA, the CDR3 is TGTGCCAGCAGCCAGACATCGTCCCCTATCTATGGCTACACCTTC. Its translation is CASSQTSSPIYGYTF.

This clonotype has a handful of counts. This rearrangement joins TRBV28 to TRBJ1-2; 8 bases map to TRBD1. There are 15 residues in the CDR3. V was clipped by 8 bases and J by 0 bases; unmatched bases: 8. Germline CDR1 and CDR2: MDHEN and SYDVKM. CDR3 sequence (DNA): TGTGCCAGCGGTGAGCAGGGGGCGACTAACTATGGCTACACCTTC. Residues: CASGEQGATNYGYTF.

This clonotype showed up just a few times. The chain uses TRBV7-2 and TRBJ1-1, with D unresolved. From germline, CDR1 is SGHTA and CDR2 FQGNSA. Trimming stripped 2 bases from V and 5 bases from J, with 9 bases between. This CDR3 spans 13 amino acids. The CDR3 DNA sequence: TGTGCCAGCAGCTTATTCCCAGAAACTGAAGCTTTCTTT. Its protein product is CASSLFPETEAFF.

The chain uses TRBV2 and TRBJ1-1; D unresolved. The CDR3 has 14 residues. Germline values: CDR1 SNHLY, CDR2 FYNNEI. Trimming left V 10 bases short and J 0 bases short, with 15 bases between. The CDR3 DNA reads TGTGCCACCAAGGGTGGGATGGTGAACACTGAAGCTTTCTTT. Translating gives CATKGGMVNTEAFF.

Turning to this clonotype: A much larger clone is a single base away; this may be a read error. The V call is TRBV7-9, the J call TRBJ2-5, with TRBD2 identical over 7 bases. The germline gives CDR1 SEHNR, CDR2 FQNEAQ (reference sequence). This CDR3 comprises 13 residues. The ends lost 2 bases at V and 4 bases at J; junction bases unmatched: 1. CDR3 DNA sequence: TGTGCCAGCAGCTTACTAGCGGTAGAGACCCAGTACTTC. It translates to CASSLLAVETQYF.

In its sample, this clonotype was seen a few times. The rearrangement uses TRBV6-1 and TRBJ1-5, with D unresolved. The germline V gene has CDR1 MNHNS and CDR2 SASEGT. V shed 6 bases and J shed 3 bases, with 21 bases lying between them. The CDR3 runs to 17 residues. The CDR3 here is CASRESDLAVFNQPQHF. CDR3 nucleotides: TGTGCCAGCAGAGAATCGGACCTTGCCGTTTTCAATCAGCCCCAGCATTTT.

The rearrangement links TRBV6-6 to TRBJ2-7; tentative D call: TRBD2 (5 bases). This CDR3 has 13 amino acids. Trimming removed 6 bases at V and 7 bases at J, with 16 bases between. CDR1 and CDR2 from the germline V gene are MNHNY and SVGAGI (reference sequence). The CDR3 region is CASRLDRLLEQYF. The CDR3 region has the DNA TGTGCCAGCAGACTAGACCGACTGTTGGAGCAGTACTTC.

This chain links TRBV12-3 or TRBV12-4 with TRBJ1-2, with D possibly TRBD1 on 6 matching bases. The V gene lost 6 bases and the J gene lost 4 bases, with 12 bases spanning the gap. The CDR3 loop spans 13 amino acids. CDR3 in DNA: TGTGCCAGCAGGGCCGGACAGACCTATGGCTACACCTTC. Protein: CASRAGQTYGYTF.

This clonotype showed up just a few times. V and J are TRBV10-3 and TRBJ1-2, with D maybe TRBD1 (6 bases). The CDR3 has 12 amino acids. V was pared by 6 bases and J by 9 bases, with 14 bases between. The V gene's germline CDR1 is ENHRY and CDR2 SYGVKD. CDR3 DNA: TGTGCCATCAGAGAACAGGGTTTAAGCTACACCTTC. Protein: CAIREQGLSYTF.

This chain links TRBV29-1 with TRBJ1-2; D possibly corresponds to TRBD1 (5 bases). The CDR3 runs to 12 residues. Looked up from germline, CDR1 is SQVTM and CDR2 is ANQGSEA. With 3 bases removed from V and 7 bases from J, the gap between germline ends came to 12 bases. The CDR3 sequence: CSVDPGLSGYTF. The CDR3 coding sequence is TGCAGCGTTGACCCAGGGTTGAGTGGCTACACCTTC.

The chain carries TRBV6-2 or TRBV6-3 and TRBJ1-5, with D unclear. V gave up 4 bases and J gave up 3 bases, with 10 bases separating them. Germline CDR1 MNHEY, CDR2 SVGEGT. The CDR3 runs to 14 residues. The CDR3, as DNA: TGTGCCAGCAGTTTCGTCGCCACCAATCAGCCCCAGCATTTT. Protein product: CASSFVATNQPQHF.

A few counts support this clonotype. This chain joins TRBV4-3 and TRBJ1-2; tentatively, D is TRBD1 (6 bases). CDR3 length equals 15 residues. The V end was cut by 3 bases, the J end by 1 base, with 12 bases between. The V gene's germline CDR1 is LGHNA and CDR2 YSLEER. CDR3 DNA: TGCGCCAGCAGCCATGCAGGGGATTTTAACTATGGCTACACCTTC. Residues: CASSHAGDFNYGYTF.

This clonotype appeared a few times. For the CDR3, the DNA is TGCAGCGTCCTAACCAAAAGTGGAGGGCCAAACACTGAAGCTTTCTTT. Its protein product is CSVLTKSGGPNTEAFF. The V call is TRBV29-1, the J call TRBJ1-1; D is undetermined. CDR1 is SQVTM, CDR2 ANQGSEA, per germline. V was pared by 6 bases and J by 2 bases, with 22 bases between. This CDR3 spans 16 amino acids.

This clonotype has more than one count but fewer than ten. The CDR3 loop is CASSLDTSGWTYEQYF. DNA of the CDR3: TGTGCCAGCAGCTTAGACACTAGCGGGTGGACCTACGAGCAGTACTTC. The chain couples TRBV7-2 to TRBJ2-7, with 9 bases aligning to TRBD2. This CDR3 spans 16 amino acids. V lost 1 base to trimming and J lost 2 bases; unmatched junction nucleotides: 6. Germline V gene data show CDR1 as SGHTA and CDR2 as FQGNSA. The variable domain in full, with the rest retrieved from reference TRBV7-2 and TRBJ2-7, is GAGVSQSPSNKVTEKGKDVELRCDPISGHTALYWYRQSLGQGLEFLIYFQGNSAPDKSGLPSDRFSAERTGGSVSTLTIQRTQQEDSAVYLCASSLDTSGWTYEQYFGPGTRLTVT.

The chain has TRBV29-1 and TRBJ2-3, with D possibly matching TRBD2 (6 bases). Trimming shortened V by 4 bases and J by 6 bases, and 17 bases separated the two germline ends. The CDR3 spans 14 residues. CDR1 is SQVTM, CDR2 ANQGSEA, per germline. CDR3: CSVGGVRGIDTQYF. The CDR3 DNA reads TGCAGCGTTGGGGGGGTCCGGGGAATCGATACGCAGTATTTT.